The 32 T cell receptor beta chains given below trace back to one sample, sequenced in a study of early T cells in non-severe SARS-CoV-2 infection. TCRdb called the 5' RACE reads again in MiXCR, with one record for every CDR3 protein. The sample has 20,000 to 30,000 distinct CDR3 sequences, approximately 4.5% seen once; the top ten hold about a sixth. Material: whole blood. The receptors originated from an adult who was a healthcare worker with PCR-confirmed SARS-CoV-2 infection or an uninfected control (not recorded which).

The sample holds a few counts of this clonotype. The chain joins TRBV5-4 to TRBJ1-6; 8 bases agree with TRBD1. CDR1 and CDR2 from the germline V gene are SGHNT and YYREEE (reference sequence). The junction had 11 bases not matched to a gene; V was cut back by 4 bases and J by 14 bases. The CDR3 extends over 14 amino acids. The CDR3 DNA is TGTGCCAGCAGCGCCGACAGGGGCTTGTCGGCCCTCCACTTT. The encoded protein is CASSADRGLSALHF. The full variable domain, rest sourced from reference TRBV5-4 and TRBJ1-6, is ETGVTQSPTHLIKTRGQQVTLRCSSQSGHNTVSWYQQALGQGPQFIFQYYREEENGRGNFPPRFSGLQFPNYSSELNVNALELDDSALYLCASSADRGLSALHFGNGTRLTVT.

This clonotype was seen ten or more times. The V call is TRBV6-2 or TRBV6-3, the J call TRBJ2-5; 9 bases agree with TRBD2. The CDR3 loop spans 14 amino acids. V shed 7 bases, J shed 6 bases, and the junction held 9 bases outside the gene matches. Germline V gives CDR1 MNHEY, CDR2 SVGEGT. DNA of the CDR3: TGTGCCAGCACCCGGCGGGGGGGCTCGAAGACCCAGTACTTC. Its translation: CASTRRGGSKTQYF.

At least ten counts were recorded for this clonotype. V and J are TRBV7-9 and TRBJ2-7; D possibly corresponds to TRBD2 (5 bases). Germline CDR1 and CDR2: SEHNR and FQNEAQ (reference sequence). The V and J ends lost 6 bases and 7 bases respectively, with 16 bases between them. The CDR3 runs to 13 residues. CDR3 in amino acids: CASRWGYSGEQYF. In DNA form, the CDR3 reads TGTGCCAGCAGGTGGGGTTACTCGGGGGAGCAGTACTTC.

The rearrangement links TRBV7-2 to TRBJ2-5; D possibly corresponds to TRBD2 (7 bases). There are 14 residues in the CDR3. Trimming took off 5 bases at V and 9 bases at J, with 19 bases between the two ends. Germline loops: CDR1 SGHTA, CDR2 FQGNSA. The chain's CDR3 is CASSPGGPGGAQYF. The CDR3 DNA sequence: TGTGCCAGCAGCCCGGGGGGCCCAGGAGGGGCCCAGTACTTC.

The V and J genes are TRBV5-1 and TRBJ1-1; 8 nucleotides line up with TRBD1. The V gene end was trimmed by 4 bases and the J gene end by 0 bases; junction bases not matched to a gene: 5. Germline lookup yields CDR1 SGHRS and CDR2 YFSETQ. There are 15 residues in the CDR3. CDR3 sequence: CASSGGQGMNTEAFF. The CDR3 bases are TGCGCCAGCAGCGGAGGACAGGGAATGAACACTGAAGCTTTCTTT. Drawing the rest from reference TRBV5-1 and TRBJ1-1, the complete variable domain is KAGVTQTPRYLIKTRGQQVTLSCSPISGHRSVSWYQQTPGQGLQFLFEYFSETQRNKGNFPGRFSGRQFSNSRSEMNVSTLELGDSALYLCASSGGQGMNTEAFFGQGTRLTVV.

The sample holds many counts of this clonotype. V and J are TRBV7-6 and TRBJ2-1; 13 nucleotides align to TRBD2. The CDR3 consists of 15 residues. The ends lost 5 bases at V and 10 bases at J; junction bases unmatched: 8. CDR1 is SGHVS, CDR2 FNYEAQ, per germline. The CDR3 sequence is CASSPRGLAGLEQFF. The CDR3 DNA reads TGTGCCAGCAGCCCCCGGGGACTAGCGGGACTCGAGCAGTTCTTC.

This clonotype was found many times. The CDR3, as DNA: TGTGCCAGCTCACCACAAGGGAGGCAGACCCAGTACTTC. This gives the protein CASSPQGRQTQYF. The genes are TRBV18 and TRBJ2-5; possible D gene TRBD2, 6 bases. In germline, CDR1 is KGHSH, CDR2 LQKENI. The CDR3 is made up of 13 amino acids. The germline V and J ends were trimmed by 1 base and 6 bases, with 9 bases remaining between them. The variable domain in full, completed from reference TRBV18 and TRBJ2-5, reads NAGVMQNPRHLVRRRGQEARLRCSPMKGHSHVYWYRQLPEEGLKFMVYLQKENIIDESGMPKERFSAEFPKEGPSILRIQQVVRGDSAAYFCASSPQGRQTQYFGPGTRLLVL.

This chain uses TRBV11-2 with TRBJ2-1; no definite D call. Germline V gene data show CDR1 as SGHAT and CDR2 as FQNNGV. The CDR3 is 18 residues long. V was clipped by 8 bases and J by 1 base, with 24 bases between them. The CDR3 DNA sequence: TGTGCCAGCGTTCGTGATCAGGCTCGCCGCGTTTCCTACAATGAGCAGTTCTTC. Translated: CASVRDQARRVSYNEQFF.

In its sample, this clonotype was seen many times. The CDR3 region has the DNA TGTGCCACTGCCTCCGGGACAGGGGACGAAAAACTGTTTTTT. Translation gives CATASGTGDEKLFF. The chain links TRBV24-1 to TRBJ1-4; TRBD1 agrees at 10 bases. Germline assignment: CDR1 KGHDR and CDR2 SFDVKD. The trim removed 10 bases at V and 8 bases at J, leaving 9 bases unmatched. This CDR3 is 14 amino acids long.

This clonotype was seen repeatedly, ten times or more. The chain has TRBV10-2 and TRBJ2-5, with D perhaps matching TRBD1 or TRBD2 (5 bases each). CDR1 and CDR2 (germline): WSHSY, SAAADI. The ends were cut back, 8 bases at V and 1 base at J, with 11 bases in the middle. The CDR3 spans 13 residues. The CDR3 sequence: CASGRGPQETQYF. CDR3 in DNA: TGCGCCAGCGGCCGGGGCCCCCAAGAGACCCAGTACTTC.

This clonotype was counted many times. The chain recombines TRBV5-1 with TRBJ2-1, with D hard to call. The CDR3 length is 12 residues. Trimming cost V 1 base and J 7 bases, with 6 bases left between them. The germline gives CDR1 SGHRS, CDR2 YFSETQ. For the CDR3, the DNA is TGCGCCAGCAGCTTGTCCCGGAATGAGCAGTTCTTC. Amino acids: CASSLSRNEQFF.

In the case of this clonotype: One end of the junction does not line up with germline, which may come from a read error. V and J are TRBV18 and TRBJ2-3; 7 bases match TRBD1. The germline CDR1 and CDR2 sequences are KGHSH and LQKENI. The CDR3 sequence is 14 residues long. CDR3 amino acids: CASSPQGRTDTQYF. The CDR3 region has the DNA TGTGCCAGCTCCCCACAGGGGCGCACAGATACGCAGTATTTT.

This clonotype was recorded at least ten times. The chain carries TRBV7-9 and TRBJ2-1; D is possibly TRBD2 (5 bases). V was clipped by 1 base and J by 9 bases, with 7 bases between them. The CDR3 consists of 12 residues. Germline-derived CDR1 and CDR2 are SEHNR and FQNEAQ (reference sequence). CDR3 sequence: CASSLGTFEQFF. The CDR3 coding sequence is TGTGCCAGCAGCTTAGGGACTTTTGAGCAGTTCTTC. Together with reference TRBV7-9 and TRBJ2-1, the CDR3 gives the full variable domain: DTGVSQNPRHKITKRGQNVTFRCDPISEHNRLYWYRQTLGQGPEFLTYFQNEAQLEKSRLLSDRFSAERPKGSFSTLEIQRTEQGDSAMYLCASSLGTFEQFFGPGTRLTVL.

This clonotype came up many times. This chain joins TRBV20-1 and TRBJ2-7; 7 nucleotides line up with TRBD2. The J segment lost 9 bases and the V segment lost 4 bases, leaving 18 bases of the junction unmatched. This CDR3 has 15 residues. The germline V gene has CDR1 DFQATT and CDR2 SNEGSKA (reference sequence). CDR3 bases: TGCAGTGCTACGGCGGGAGCCAACTCCCCACTACGGCAGTACTTC. Residues: CSATAGANSPLRQYF.

This clonotype has at least ten counts. The chain links TRBV19 to TRBJ1-5, with D tentatively TRBD1 (6 bases). V shed 4 bases and J shed 5 bases, with 9 bases lying between them. Germline assignment: CDR1 LNHDA and CDR2 SQIVND (reference sequence). The CDR3 extends over 13 amino acids. The DNA of the CDR3 is TGTGCCAGTAGTACACAGGGTTATCAGCCCCAGCATTTT. This codes for CASSTQGYQPQHF.

This clonotype turned up a few times. V usage is TRBV5-1 and J usage is TRBJ2-4; D not resolved. The CDR3 is 13 amino acids. Germline CDR1 SGHRS, CDR2 YFSETQ. Trimming took off 4 bases at V and 9 bases at J, with 14 bases between the two ends. The DNA for the CDR3 is TGCGCCAGCAGCCGAAACTTACGAAGCATTCAGTACTTC. Translated, it gives CASSRNLRSIQYF. The whole variable domain, remainder taken from reference TRBV5-1 and TRBJ2-4, is KAGVTQTPRYLIKTRGQQVTLSCSPISGHRSVSWYQQTPGQGLQFLFEYFSETQRNKGNFPGRFSGRQFSNSRSEMNVSTLELGDSALYLCASSRNLRSIQYFGAGTRLSVL.

This clonotype was seen ten or more times. The chain combines TRBV20-1 with TRBJ2-1, with 11 bases aligning to TRBD2. The V and J ends lost 1 base and 5 bases, in that order; junction bases with no gene match: 4. The CDR3 contains 15 residues. The V gene's germline CDR1 is DFQATT and CDR2 SNEGSKA (reference sequence). The CDR3 protein is CSARGAGLADNEQFF. For the CDR3, the DNA is TGCAGTGCTAGAGGAGCGGGACTAGCGGACAATGAGCAGTTCTTC.

The V and J genes are TRBV25-1 and TRBJ2-5, with D perhaps given as TRBD1 or TRBD2 (5 bases each). Germline-derived CDR1 and CDR2 are MGHDK and SYGVNS. The germline V and J ends were trimmed by 1 base and 5 bases, with 14 bases remaining between them. The CDR3 consists of 15 residues. In DNA form, the CDR3 reads TGTGCCAGCAGTGAATGGAAGGTGGGGGAGGAGACCCAGTACTTC. The encoded protein is CASSEWKVGEETQYF.

This clonotype came up many times. The chain joins TRBV20-1 to TRBJ2-7; 13 bases align to TRBD2. Germline CDR1 and CDR2: DFQATT and SNEGSKA (reference sequence). There are 14 residues in the CDR3. Trimming cost V 5 bases and J 7 bases; bases outside gene matches: 8. CDR3 DNA sequence: TGCAGTGCTGAACGGACTAGCGGGGGAAAAGAGCAGTACTTC. It codes for CSAERTSGGKEQYF.

To note about this clonotype: This may be a read error: a much more frequent sequence differs by one nucleotide. The chain employs TRBV5-1 and TRBJ2-7; D remains ambiguous. In germline, CDR1 is SGHRS, CDR2 YFSETQ. The CDR3 has 14 amino acids. CDR3 protein: CASSLGSTGYERYF. CDR3 coding DNA: TGCGCCAGCAGCTTAGGCAGTACGGGCTACGAGCGGTACTTC.

This clonotype was counted many times. The chain links TRBV7-2 to TRBJ2-3, with 7 bases aligning to TRBD2. Germline V gene sequence: CDR1 SGHTA, CDR2 FQGNSA. The V gene end was trimmed by 4 bases and the J gene end by 1 base; junction bases not matched to a gene: 11. The CDR3 has 17 residues. The CDR3 loop reads CASSSYGAGVGTDTQYF. Written as DNA, the CDR3 is TGTGCCAGCAGCTCTTATGGGGCGGGGGTGGGCACAGATACGCAGTATTTT.

This clonotype was observed a few times. V and J are TRBV5-1 and TRBJ1-4; tentative D call: TRBD1 (6 bases). The CDR3 is 15 amino acids. Trimming pared 4 bases from V and 9 bases from J, leaving 19 bases between. CDR1 SGHRS and CDR2 YFSETQ come from the germline V gene. In DNA, the CDR3 is TGCGCCAGCAGCCTGAGGACAGCCGGATGGAAAAAACTGTTTTTT. Encoded protein: CASSLRTAGWKKLFF.

This clonotype is deemed medium-sized (0.01 to 0.1%). V gene TRBV7-2 combines with J gene TRBJ2-5; D is uncertain. Germline-derived CDR1 and CDR2 are SGHTA and FQGNSA. This CDR3 has 13 residues. With 2 bases removed from V and 2 bases from J, the gap between germline ends came to 6 bases. The CDR3 is CASSLRLQETQYF. As DNA, the CDR3 is TGTGCCAGCAGCTTACGATTACAAGAGACCCAGTACTTC. The entire variable domain, with the rest obtained from reference TRBV7-2 and TRBJ2-5, is as follows: GAGVSQSPSNKVTEKGKDVELRCDPISGHTALYWYRQSLGQGLEFLIYFQGNSAPDKSGLPSDRFSAERTGGSVSTLTIQRTQQEDSAVYLCASSLRLQETQYFGPGTRLLVL.

The table lists this clonotype with many counts. The rearrangement joins TRBV5-5 to TRBJ1-1, with a tentative D call TRBD1 (5 bases). This CDR3 is 18 amino acids long. Germline CDR1 SGHKS, CDR2 YYEKEE (reference sequence). V lost 4 bases to trimming and J lost 4 bases, with 26 bases between them. The DNA for the CDR3 is TGTGCCAGCAGCAGAGGGGCACGGGGAGGATTCTATGGCACTGAAGCTTTCTTT. The encoded protein is CASSRGARGGFYGTEAFF.

This clonotype came up many times. As DNA, the CDR3 is TGTGCCAGCAGTTTCTGGAGTTTTAACCCCGGGACACAGGGGCTCGGCGGGTTCTTC. Its protein is CASSFWSFNPGTQGLGGFF. This chain connects TRBV28 to TRBJ2-1, with 7 bases fitting TRBD1. V shed 3 bases and J 15 bases; nucleotides not matched to a gene: 29. This CDR3 comprises 19 residues. CDR1 and CDR2 (germline): MDHEN, SYDVKM.

This clonotype was detected a few times. This chain uses TRBV7-9 with TRBJ2-3; 8 bases agree with TRBD2. Germline CDR1 reads SEHNR; CDR2 reads FQNEAQ (reference sequence). The CDR3 consists of 14 residues. V was clipped by 8 bases and J by 5 bases; unmatched bases: 9. DNA of the CDR3: TGTGCCAGCGACATAGCGGGGATTGGAGATACGCAGTATTTT. Translation gives CASDIAGIGDTQYF.

This clonotype was counted many times. The chain couples TRBV4-2 to TRBJ2-3; 8 nucleotides match TRBD2. Unmatched junction bases numbered 15, after V lost 1 base and J lost 6 bases. Germline V gives CDR1 LGHNA, CDR2 YNFKEQ. The CDR3 has 18 residues. In DNA, the CDR3 is TGTGCCAGCAGCCAAGTCTCGGGGGGGGCCTCCCTTCGGGATACGCAGTATTTT. Translating it yields CASSQVSGGASLRDTQYF.

In regard to this clonotype: This could be a read error, since a much larger clone is one nucleotide away. The chain couples TRBV12-3 or TRBV12-4 to TRBJ2-1; D is possibly TRBD2 (5 bases). This CDR3 has 12 amino acids. The chain's CDR3 is CASCLWRDEQFF. In nucleotides, the CDR3 is TGTGCCAGCTGTTTGTGGCGGGATGAGCAGTTCTTC.

This clonotype came up many times. The chain joins TRBV6-2 or TRBV6-3 to TRBJ1-1; D is ambiguous. Germline V CDR1 and CDR2: MNHEY, SVGEGT. Trimming cost V 11 bases and J 4 bases, with 14 bases left between them. This CDR3 is built from 12 residues. CDR3 nucleotides: TGTGCCGTGTCGTGGAGTGGCACTGAAGCTTTCTTT. Protein product: CAVSWSGTEAFF.

There are many counts of this clonotype. The J gene is TRBJ2-1, the V gene TRBV5-4; 8 bases fit TRBD2. Germline values: CDR1 SGHNT, CDR2 YYREEE (reference sequence). Losses at the gene ends were 5 bases for V and 7 bases for J; bases not matched to a gene: 26. There are 20 residues in the CDR3. The CDR3 DNA reads TGTGCCAGCAGTCGCCCATTCAGGAGCGCGGGGGGCTCCCATAGGAATGAGCAGTTCTTC. It codes for CASSRPFRSAGGSHRNEQFF.

This clonotype was counted ten times or more. This rearrangement joins TRBV24-1 to TRBJ2-1; D gene uncertain. Per the germline V gene, CDR1 is KGHDR and CDR2 is SFDVKD. Trimming cost V 1 base and J 6 bases, with 9 bases left between them. The CDR3 covers 14 residues. CDR3 nucleotides: TGTGCCACCAGTGATTTTCGGAGCCTCAATGAGCAGTTCTTC. Protein sequence: CATSDFRSLNEQFF.

This clonotype showed up many times. The chain couples TRBV20-1 to TRBJ1-1; 7 bases fit TRBD1. CDR3 length equals 13 residues. Germline loops: CDR1 DFQATT, CDR2 SNEGSKA (reference sequence). Trimming cost V 4 bases and J 3 bases; bases outside gene matches: 5. The CDR3 protein is CSAKRDSDTEAFF. CDR3 nucleotides: TGCAGTGCTAAAAGGGACAGCGACACTGAAGCTTTCTTT.